The rows below give T cell receptor beta chains drawn from one sample of a study of cytomegalovirus exposure and HLA in healthy donors. The table came from immunoSEQ multiplex PCR; TCRdb's copy has only in-frame clones and leaves some out. The sample yields roughly 170,000 clones, over 80% seen once. Sequenced: PBMCs. The receptors were sampled from a woman in her fifties or sixties in good health and CMV-seropositive. The CDR3 runs from the conserved cysteine through the conserved F or W. A D gene is named only where the DNA matches it firmly. Clone size is given for some rows only: seen once, a few or many times, or a class if the clone is expanded.

d_call j_call v_call clone_size cdr3_length cdr3_aa cdr3_nt
. TRBJ1-2 TRBV30 . 14 CAWSGPGFGIGYTF TGTGCCTGGAGCGGCCCGGGGTTTGGGATTGGCTACACCTTC
TRBD1 TRBJ1-2 TRBV28 . 14 CASRPGTGAYGYTF TGTGCCAGCAGACCCGGGACAGGAGCCTATGGCTACACCTTC
. TRBJ2-2 TRBV9 . 14 CASSFELNTGELFF TGTGCCAGCAGCTTCGAACTAAACACCGGGGAGCTGTTTTTT
. TRBJ2-5 TRBV7-2 . 15 CASSWVTAEQETQYF TGTGCCAGCAGCTGGGTCACGGCGGAACAAGAGACCCAGTACTTC
. TRBJ2-7 TRBV7-2 . 12 CASSPRVDEQYF TGTGCCAGCTCCCCCCGAGTAGACGAGCAGTACTTC
. TRBJ1-4 TRBV4-2 . 16 CASSQVQRRGIEKLFF TGTGCCAGCAGCCAAGTCCAAAGAAGGGGGATCGAAAAACTGTTTTTT
. TRBJ2-3 TRBV4-3 . 16 CASSQGSTSRGDTQYF TGCGCCAGCAGCCAAGGATCCACATCCCGGGGAGATACGCAGTATTTT
. TRBJ1-1 TRBV5-6 . 15 CASSYLGLMNTEAFF TGTGCCAGCAGCTACTTAGGACTGATGAACACTGAAGCTTTCTTT
TRBD2 TRBJ2-1 TRBV6-4 once 18 CASSDAGSSGRAANEQFF TGTGCCAGCAGTGACGCGGGGTCGAGCGGGAGGGCCGCTAATGAGCAGTTCTTC
. TRBJ2-7 TRBV5-1 once 15 CASSQTGGGPYEQYF TGCGCCAGCAGCCAAACAGGAGGGGGCCCCTACGAGCAGTACTTC
. TRBJ1-2 TRBV6-5 . 14 CASREDGSNYGYTF TGTGCCAGCAGGGAGGACGGAAGTAACTATGGCTACACCTTC
. TRBJ1-1 TRBV30 . 14 CAWSVSVSDTEAFF TGTGCCTGGAGTGTATCGGTGTCGGACACTGAAGCTTTCTTT
. TRBJ1-5 TRBV28 . 15 CASSPGGFEGQPQHF TGTGCCAGCAGTCCGGGGGGGTTTGAAGGTCAGCCCCAGCATTTT
. TRBJ1-5 TRBV6-6 . 12 CASSVQRAPQHF TGTGCCAGCAGCGTGCAGAGGGCGCCCCAGCATTTT
. TRBJ2-4 TRBV5-1 . 17 CASSSSGFSLAKNIQYF TGCGCCAGCAGCTCGTCAGGGTTTTCTCTAGCCAAAAACATTCAGTACTTC
. TRBJ2-2 TRBV5-1 . 14 CASSRLLDTGELFF TGCGCCAGCAGCCGCTTGTTAGACACCGGGGAGCTGTTTTTT
TRBD1 TRBJ2-7 TRBV19 . 16 CASSTLAGTGAYEQYF TGTGCCAGTAGTACCTTAGCCGGGACAGGGGCCTACGAGCAGTACTTC
TRBD1 TRBJ2-7 TRBV30 . 16 CAWSTSTGWTYYEQYF TGTGCCTGGAGTACCTCGACAGGGTGGACTTATTACGAGCAGTACTTC
TRBD1 TRBJ1-3 TRBV29-1 . 15 CSGLLGQGYRNTIYF TGCAGCGGACTCTTGGGACAGGGGTATAGAAACACCATATATTTT
. TRBJ1-1 TRBV9 . 14 CASSVQTEFTEAFF TGTGCCAGCAGCGTTCAGACAGAGTTCACTGAAGCTTTCTTT
TRBD1 TRBJ1-1 TRBV7-9 . 15 CASSLATGVGTEAFF TGTGCCAGCAGCTTAGCAACAGGGGTGGGCACTGAAGCTTTCTTT
. TRBJ1-1 TRBV7-9 . 13 CASSLDERAEAFF TGTGCCAGCAGCTTAGACGAGAGAGCAGAAGCTTTCTTT